One sample yielded the 13 T cell receptor beta chains listed below, sequenced in a study of blood T cell repertoires in COVID-19 (TCRdb year 2020). The protocol used for the library was the immunoSEQ multiplex PCR assay. Imported from immuneACCESS, the table was reduced by TCRdb to in-frame sequences with V and J called. These copies leave out some clones; in studies compared against another copy, an unresolved V gene accounts for under half, and the cause of the remainder is not known. The sample table records about 280,000 clones; around 88% of these occur just once. Of the sample, 6% to 7% is held by the ten largest clones. The specimen sequenced was PBMCs or T cells enriched from blood (not recorded which). The receptor source for this set is a woman aged 40 to 55 who had recovered from COVID-19.

J is TRBJ2-2 and V is TRBV19; the match to TRBD2 covers 12 bases. The CDR3 has 16 residues. Germline loops: CDR1 LNHDA, CDR2 SQIVND (reference sequence). V lost 2 bases to trimming and J lost 7 bases; unmatched junction nucleotides: 5. The CDR3 spells CASSIRLAGASGELFF. The CDR3 DNA reads TGTGCCAGTAGTATAAGACTAGCGGGAGCGAGCGGGGAGCTGTTTTTT.

The V call is TRBV21-1, the J call TRBJ2-7; TRBD2 is taken as the D call from the table, unchecked against the DNA. TRBV21-1 is termed a pseudogene. CDR3 length: 19 amino acids. The CDR3 DNA follows: TGTGCCAGCAGAGGACTAGCGGGAGGGCCGGTAGTGTTGAGCTACGAGCAGTACTTC. Translating it yields CASRGLAGGPVVLSYEQYF.

On this clone: The sample holds other DNA sequences that translate to the same CDR3. The J gene is TRBJ2-7, the V gene TRBV5-1, with D perhaps matching TRBD2 (6 bases). Germline loops: CDR1 SGHRS, CDR2 YFSETQ. CDR3 length equals 13 residues. V was pared by 4 bases and J by 1 base, with 9 bases between. CDR3 sequence (DNA): TGCGCCAGCAGCCGAGGGACTTCCTACGAGCAGTACTTC. Its translation: CASSRGTSYEQYF.

The gene calls are TRBV19 and TRBJ1-2; the match to TRBD1 covers 10 bases. Losses at the gene ends were 5 bases for V and 9 bases for J; bases not matched to a gene: 15. The V gene's germline CDR1 is LNHDA and CDR2 SQIVND (reference sequence). This CDR3 is 16 amino acids long. The CDR3 sequence: CASSPRTGGAEKSYTF. CDR3 in DNA: TGTGCCAGTAGTCCGCGGACAGGGGGTGCGGAAAAGAGCTACACCTTC.

V gene TRBV10-1 combines with J gene TRBJ2-3; 7 bases align to TRBD1. In germline, CDR1 is WNHNN, CDR2 SYGVQD (reference sequence). CDR3 length: 13 amino acids. The ends lost 8 bases at V and 5 bases at J; junction bases unmatched: 7. The DNA for the CDR3 is TGCGCCAGCTCCGTACGGGACAGAGATACGCAGTATTTT. This encodes CASSVRDRDTQYF.

The J gene is TRBJ1-5, the V gene TRBV6-5, with D uncertain. The CDR3 extends over 11 amino acids. Trimming left V 6 bases short and J 9 bases short, with 9 bases between. The germline gives CDR1 MNHEY, CDR2 SVGAGI. CDR3 region: CASRRAWPQHF. The CDR3 coding sequence is TGTGCCAGCAGGAGGGCATGGCCCCAGCATTTT.

The chain combines TRBV28 with TRBJ2-3; D perhaps matches TRBD2 (6 bases). Germline values: CDR1 MDHEN, CDR2 SYDVKM. V lost 6 bases, J lost 4 bases, and 17 bases lay in between. The CDR3 contains 15 residues. The CDR3 spells CASSPGGPLADTQYF. The DNA of the CDR3 is TGTGCCAGCAGCCCTGGAGGGCCCTTGGCAGATACGCAGTATTTT.

The chain recombines TRBV6-5 with TRBJ1-5; no reliable D call. Germline-derived CDR1 and CDR2 are MNHEY and SVGAGI. Between the trimmed V and J ends, which lost 5 bases and 4 bases, there was a span of 9 bases. This CDR3 region has 13 residues. Written as DNA, the CDR3 is TGTGCCAGCAGTAAAAGCCGGAATCAGCCCCAGCATTTT. Translation: CASSKSRNQPQHF.

The rearrangement links TRBV5-4 to TRBJ2-1, with a possible D match to TRBD2 (6 bases). The CDR3 sequence is 15 residues long. V lost 0 bases, J lost 6 bases, and 13 bases lay in between. Germline assignment: CDR1 SGHNT and CDR2 YYREEE (reference sequence). The DNA of the CDR3 is TGTGCCAGCAGCTTGGCCCTAGCGTCAAGCAATGAGCAGTTCTTC. This encodes CASSLALASSNEQFF. Complete variable domain (other parts from reference TRBV5-4 and TRBJ2-1): ETGVTQSPTHLIKTRGQQVTLRCSSQSGHNTVSWYQQALGQGPQFIFQYYREEENGRGNFPPRFSGLQFPNYSSELNVNALELDDSALYLCASSLALASSNEQFFGPGTRLTVL.

V usage is TRBV7-9 and J usage is TRBJ1-4; 9 bases agree with TRBD1. The V gene end was trimmed by 5 bases and the J gene end by 4 bases; junction bases not matched to a gene: 5. Per the germline V gene, CDR1 is SEHNR and CDR2 is FQNEAQ (reference sequence). This CDR3 comprises 15 residues. The CDR3 is CASSVQGAVNEKLFF. The CDR3 coding sequence is TGTGCCAGCAGCGTACAGGGGGCCGTTAATGAAAAACTGTTTTTT. Based on the CDR3 plus reference TRBV7-9 and TRBJ1-4, the full variable domain is DTGVSQNPRHKITKRGQNVTFRCDPISEHNRLYWYRQTLGQGPEFLTYFQNEAQLEKSRLLSDRFSAERPKGSFSTLEIQRTEQGDSAMYLCASSVQGAVNEKLFFGSGTQLSVL.

The chain couples TRBV19 to TRBJ1-1, with 7 bases fitting TRBD1. Germline-derived CDR1 and CDR2 are LNHDA and SQIVND (reference sequence). J lost 5 bases, V lost 8 bases, and 2 bases had no gene match. This CDR3 contains 11 residues. The CDR3 loop reads CASFRGTEAFF. CDR3 bases: TGTGCCAGTTTCAGGGGGACTGAAGCTTTCTTT.

The V call is TRBV18, the J call TRBJ2-3, with 13 bases matching TRBD2. V lost 3 bases, J lost 5 bases, and 8 bases stayed unmatched. The germline V gene encodes CDR1 KGHSH and CDR2 LQKENI. This CDR3 contains 17 residues. CDR3 sequence reads: CASSPPGLAGVGDTQYF. CDR3 nucleotide sequence: TGTGCCAGCTCACCTCCTGGACTAGCGGGAGTGGGAGATACGCAGTATTTT.

The chain combines TRBV19 with TRBJ1-1; unclear D gene. Germline CDR1 LNHDA, CDR2 SQIVND (reference sequence). The CDR3 sequence is 14 residues long. The V and J ends lost 4 bases and 7 bases respectively, with 16 bases between them. In nucleotides, the CDR3 is TGTGCCAGTAGTAACGGGGAGGGAGCCTATGAAGCTTTCTTT. This gives the protein CASSNGEGAYEAFF.